Listed here are 25 T cell receptor beta chains from one sample, sequenced in a study of lymphopenia after photon versus proton radiotherapy. Some clones are missing from TCRdb's copy, which holds only in-frame ones; the method was immunoSEQ multiplex PCR. This sample yields over 50,000 clones, of which approximately 86% are seen a single time; approximately 2.2% belongs to the top ten. Sequenced material: peripheral blood, taken from a patient treated with photon-based radiotherapy. These receptor sequences come from a man aged 35-49 years with gastric cancer.

The CDR3 sequence: CASVGGRLNTEAFF. For the CDR3, the DNA is TGTGCCAGCGTGGGGGGGCGACTGAACACTGAAGCTTTCTTT. The chain is built from TRBV7-9 and TRBJ1-1; tentatively, D is TRBD1 (6 bases). The CDR3 spans 14 residues. CDR1 is SEHNR and CDR2 is FQNEAQ in the germline V gene (reference sequence). The V gene lost 8 bases and the J gene lost 0 bases, with 13 bases spanning the gap.

The chain links TRBV4-2 to TRBJ2-3, with D possibly TRBD1 on 6 matching bases. This CDR3 has 15 residues. Germline loops: CDR1 LGHNA, CDR2 YNFKEQ. Trimming stripped 1 base from V and 0 bases from J, with 8 bases between. The CDR3 DNA reads TGTGCCAGCAGCCAAGCCCAGGGGAGCACAGATACGCAGTATTTT. Its translation: CASSQAQGSTDTQYF.

The CDR3 here is CAIRDRSTSYEQYF. DNA for the CDR3: TGTGCCATCAGGGACAGGTCGACCTCCTACGAGCAGTACTTC. The rearrangement uses TRBV10-3 and TRBJ2-7, with 7 bases identical to TRBD1. The CDR3 is 14 amino acids. Trimming cost V 6 bases and J 0 bases; bases outside gene matches: 5. The germline gives CDR1 ENHRY, CDR2 SYGVKD.

This clone was seen a few times. This chain links TRBV5-1 with TRBJ1-4; 8 positions match TRBD1. This CDR3 has 14 residues. The V segment lost 2 bases and the J segment 8 bases; nucleotides outside the gene matches: 5. Germline V lookup: CDR1 SGHRS, CDR2 YFSETQ. CDR3 amino acids: CASSFGQGGEKLFF. In DNA, the CDR3 is TGCGCCAGCAGCTTCGGACAGGGTGGCGAAAAACTGTTTTTT.

The CDR3 reads CASSVVQRSDGELFF. The CDR3 DNA reads TGTGCCAGCAGCGTAGTTCAGCGGTCCGACGGGGAGCTGTTTTTT. The chain employs TRBV9 and TRBJ2-2; D perhaps matches TRBD2 (5 bases). Germline loops: CDR1 SGDLS, CDR2 YYNGEE. This CDR3 contains 15 residues. With 0 bases removed from V and 7 bases from J, the gap between germline ends came to 13 bases.

The chain has TRBV30 and TRBJ2-3, with 7 bases fitting TRBD2. Trimming cost V 7 bases and J 5 bases; bases outside gene matches: 6. Germline V CDR1 and CDR2: GTSNPN, SVGIG (reference sequence). This CDR3 comprises 12 residues. CDR3 sequence reads: CALGGDGDTQYF. The CDR3 nucleotides are TGTGCCTTGGGAGGGGACGGAGATACGCAGTATTTT.

The chain is built from TRBV11-2 and TRBJ2-4, with D tentatively TRBD1 (6 bases). Germline V gene lookup returns CDR1 SGHAT and CDR2 FQNNGV. The CDR3 contains 14 residues. Trimming shortened V by 5 bases and J by 5 bases, and 13 bases separated the two germline ends. The CDR3, as DNA: TGTGCCAGCAGCGCCCGGACAGTAGAAAACATTCAGTACTTC. This codes for CASSARTVENIQYF.

This clone was seen once. V is TRBV4-2 and J is TRBJ2-1, with TRBD1 identical over 7 bases. The V gene's germline CDR1 is LGHNA and CDR2 YNFKEQ. This CDR3 spans 14 amino acids. V lost 4 bases and J lost 6; bases outside the gene matches: 6. CDR3: CASSRPQGVNEQFF. Here the CDR3 DNA reads TGTGCCAGCAGCCGCCCCCAGGGGGTCAATGAGCAGTTCTTC.

This clone was found a few times. This chain's CDR3 is CASSRIGEGGYTF. CDR3 nucleotide sequence: TGCGCCAGCAGCCGAATCGGGGAAGGGGGCTACACCTTC. The chain employs TRBV4-1 and TRBJ1-2; D unresolved. This CDR3 spans 13 amino acids. Looked up from germline, CDR1 is MGHRA and CDR2 is YSYEKL. Trimming cost V 4 bases and J 8 bases, with 14 bases left between them.

The chain uses TRBV2 and TRBJ2-7; D is possibly TRBD2 (7 bases). This CDR3 is 13 amino acids long. Trimming took off 7 bases at V and 4 bases at J, with 14 bases between the two ends. The germline V gene has CDR1 SNHLY and CDR2 FYNNEI. The CDR3 DNA reads as TGTGCCAGCAAAGGGGGGGACGGTTACGAGCAGTACTTC. This codes for CASKGGDGYEQYF.

The chain has TRBV4-1 and TRBJ2-5; 7 nucleotides match TRBD1. Germline V lookup: CDR1 MGHRA, CDR2 YSYEKL. The CDR3 is made up of 16 amino acids. V shed 4 bases, J shed 3 bases, and the junction held 11 bases outside the gene matches. DNA for the CDR3: TGCGCCAGCAGCCCCCTGGGGACAGTGCCGAAAGAGACCCAGTACTTC. Translated: CASSPLGTVPKETQYF.

The CDR3 DNA reads as TGTGCCAGCAGTGGGGCCGGGTCGTCCCGGACCTACGAGCAGTACTTC. Translation: CASSGAGSSRTYEQYF. The V call is TRBV27, the J call TRBJ2-7, with a possible D match to TRBD1 (5 bases). Germline CDR1 and CDR2: MNHEY and SMNVEV (reference sequence). The CDR3 has 16 amino acids. Trimming took off 5 bases at V and 2 bases at J, with 19 bases between the two ends.

V usage is TRBV6-1 and J usage is TRBJ1-1; TRBD1 agrees at 9 bases. The length of the CDR3 is 16 residues. Trimming removed 4 bases from V and 2 bases from J; junction bases left unmatched: 8. From germline, CDR1 is MNHNS and CDR2 SASEGT. CDR3 region: CASSGRLGQGNTEAFF. CDR3 DNA sequence: TGTGCCAGCAGTGGGAGGCTGGGACAGGGAAACACTGAAGCTTTCTTT.

The chain joins TRBV6-5 to TRBJ2-6, with D tentatively TRBD1 (5 bases). The CDR3 covers 16 residues. Germline V gene lookup returns CDR1 MNHEY and CDR2 SVGAGI. Trimming took 0 bases from V and 2 from J, leaving 8 bases between them. The CDR3 reads CASSYSQGAGANVLTF. The CDR3 bases are TGTGCCAGCAGTTACTCACAAGGGGCTGGGGCCAACGTCCTGACTTTC.

This rearrangement joins TRBV6-5 to TRBJ1-5; a possible D gene is TRBD1 (6 bases). CDR3 length: 15 residues. The V end was cut by 2 bases, the J end by 5 bases, with 13 bases between. The germline V gene has CDR1 MNHEY and CDR2 SVGAGI. Written as DNA, the CDR3 is TGTGCCAGCAGTTACATCAGGCCAGGGGATCAGCCCCAGCATTTT. Its translation: CASSYIRPGDQPQHF.

The V and J genes are TRBV15 and TRBJ2-3, with TRBD1 identical over 7 bases. Germline V gene sequence: CDR1 LNHNV, CDR2 YYDKDF (reference sequence). Germline trimming cut 2 bases from V and 4 bases from J; bases unmatched to any gene: 9. This CDR3 has 16 residues. The CDR3 protein is CATSRHSGTAADTQYF. The CDR3 DNA reads TGTGCCACCAGCAGACATTCCGGGACAGCGGCAGATACGCAGTATTTT.

The chain joins TRBV4-3 to TRBJ2-4; 10 bases fit TRBD2. Germline V lookup: CDR1 LGHNA, CDR2 YSLEER. The junction had 6 bases not matched to a gene; V was cut back by 0 bases and J by 7 bases. The CDR3 sequence is 16 residues long. The CDR3 nucleotides are TGCGCCAGCAGCCAAGAACCTAGCGGGGGCCTTAACATTCAGTACTTC. Amino acids: CASSQEPSGGLNIQYF.

CDR3 in amino acids: CASSVGIGTGATEAFF. The CDR3 DNA reads TGTGCCAGCAGCGTAGGAATCGGGACAGGGGCCACTGAAGCTTTCTTT. V is TRBV9 and J is TRBJ1-1; 10 bases fit TRBD1. Germline V gives CDR1 SGDLS, CDR2 YYNGEE. This CDR3 comprises 16 residues. The ends lost 0 bases at V and 4 bases at J; junction bases unmatched: 6.

J is TRBJ1-1 and V is TRBV5-1, with D uncertain. With 0 bases removed from V and 2 bases from J, the gap between germline ends came to 11 bases. Germline V CDR1 and CDR2: SGHRS, YFSETQ. The CDR3 sequence is 15 residues long. The CDR3 region is CASSLAASGNTEAFF. CDR3 bases: TGCGCCAGCAGCTTGGCGGCCTCGGGTAACACTGAAGCTTTCTTT.

The chain recombines TRBV2 with TRBJ1-4, with D unclear. The CDR3 contains 11 residues. The germline V gene encodes CDR1 SNHLY and CDR2 FYNNEI. V lost 7 bases and J 5 bases, leaving 5 bases between the germline ends. CDR3 DNA: TGTGCCAGCATTAAGAATGAAAAACTGTTTTTT. This sequence encodes CASIKNEKLFF.

V and J are TRBV18 and TRBJ2-5; 13 nucleotides align to TRBD2. The trim removed 6 bases at V and 5 bases at J, leaving 15 bases unmatched. The germline V gene encodes CDR1 KGHSH and CDR2 LQKENI. The CDR3 covers 18 residues. The CDR3 coding sequence is TGTGCCAGCTCGCCGCTGACAACTAGCGGGGGGGCGCTGGAGACCCAGTACTTC. This encodes CASSPLTTSGGALETQYF. The whole variable domain, remainder taken from reference TRBV18 and TRBJ2-5, is NAGVMQNPRHLVRRRGQEARLRCSPMKGHSHVYWYRQLPEEGLKFMVYLQKENIIDESGMPKERFSAEFPKEGPSILRIQQVVRGDSAAYFCASSPLTTSGGALETQYFGPGTRLLVL.

The chain joins TRBV7-2 to TRBJ2-3; no reliable D call. The CDR3 sequence is 12 residues long. Trimming shortened V by 8 bases and J by 4 bases, and 10 bases separated the two germline ends. Germline CDR1 and CDR2: SGHTA and FQGNSA. CDR3 sequence: CASGRSADTQYF. The CDR3 bases are TGTGCCAGCGGGCGCAGTGCAGATACGCAGTATTTT.

The J gene is TRBJ2-7, the V gene TRBV4-3; 9 bases line up with TRBD2. Germline V CDR1 and CDR2: LGHNA, YSLEER. This CDR3 spans 19 amino acids. Trimming cost V 2 bases and J 2 bases; bases outside gene matches: 16. The CDR3 sequence is CASSQIPSGVGGGAYEQYF. The CDR3 region has the DNA TGCGCCAGCAGCCAAATACCTTCGGGGGTTGGCGGGGGGGCCTACGAGCAGTACTTC.

The rearrangement links TRBV18 to TRBJ1-1; the D gene is possibly TRBD1 (6 bases). Trimming took 5 bases from V and 4 from J, leaving 8 bases between them. The CDR3 has 12 residues. The germline gives CDR1 KGHSH, CDR2 LQKENI. The CDR3 nucleotides read TGTGCCAGCTCAAACAGGGCCACTGAAGCTTTCTTT. It codes for CASSNRATEAFF.

This chain uses TRBV6-1 with TRBJ2-7; either TRBD1 or TRBD2 may fit D (5 bases each). The germline V gene encodes CDR1 MNHNS and CDR2 SASEGT. CDR3 length: 15 amino acids. Trimming took 2 bases from V and 2 from J, leaving 13 bases between them. Written as DNA, the CDR3 is TGTGCCAGCAGTGAAAGCGCCGGGGCCGCCTACGAGCAGTACTTC. Its translation: CASSESAGAAYEQYF.